Shown below are 30 T cell receptor delta chains from a single sample sequenced in a study of gamma-delta chains in newborns, infants, children. TCRdb re-called clones from the reads using CATT. The sample records about 11,000 delta-chain clones, approximately 8.2% being singletons. Sequenced material: blood. These receptors were taken from a child who was a newborn, infant or young child, either healthy, febrile or measles-vaccinated (not recorded which).

The chain employs TRDV2 and TRDJ3; 7 nucleotides match TRDD3. The germline V gene has CDR1 GEAIGNYY and CDR2 EKD. The CDR3 is 19 residues long. J gave up 0 bases and V 5 bases, and 12 bases lay outside the gene matches. DNA for the CDR3: TGTGCCTGTGTATCCGTGGGGGACCCCCTCTCCTGGGACACCCGACAGATGTTTTTC. Amino acid sequence: CACVSVGDPLSWDTRQMFF.

This clone was detected a few times. Additional DNA sequences in this sample encode the identical CDR3. V and J are TRDV2 and TRDJ1, with 12 bases identical to TRDD3. The germline V gene encodes CDR1 GEAIGNYY and CDR2 EKD. J was trimmed by 11 bases and V by 1 base; bases with no gene match: 10. This CDR3 region has 15 residues. The CDR3 loop is CACDTLGDTRGKLIF. CDR3 sequence (DNA): TGTGCCTGTGACACTCTGGGGGATACGCGTGGTAAGCTCATCTTT.

The chain combines TRDV2 with TRDJ1; D call uncertain. This CDR3 is 16 amino acids long. The V gene's germline CDR1 is GEAIGNYY and CDR2 EKD. V lost 5 bases to trimming and J lost 1 base, with 19 bases between them. The CDR3 region is CACVGLTLRSTDKLIF. The CDR3 nucleotides are TGTGCCTGTGTCGGCCTAACCCTGAGGAGCACCGATAAACTCATCTTT.

The V gene lacks a call, and TRDJ1 is the J gene; the table calls TRDD3, which could not be checked here. The CDR3 has 18 residues. The CDR3, as DNA: TGTGCCTGTGACACCGTCTCAACTGGGGGATACGCTGATGATAAACTCATCTTT. Translated: CACDTVSTGGYADDKLIF.

By its share, this clone is medium-sized. Other nucleotide sequences in the sample specify the same CDR3. The rearrangement joins TRDV2 to TRDJ2, with TRDD3 identical over 9 bases. J lost 0 bases, V lost 0 bases, and 1 base had no gene match. The CDR3 extends over 16 amino acids. Per germline, CDR1 GEAIGNYY and CDR2 EKD. The CDR3 region is CACDTVGDTLTAQLFF. CDR3 coding DNA: TGTGCCTGTGACACCGTGGGGGATACTTTGACAGCACAACTCTTCTTT.

This clone was observed a few times. Additional DNA sequences in this sample encode the identical CDR3. CDR3 bases: TGTGCCTGTGACACCGTGGGGGATAGGACCGATAAACTCATCTTT. It translates to CACDTVGDRTDKLIF. This chain uses TRDV2 with TRDJ1, with 9 bases identical to TRDD3. The V gene's germline CDR1 is GEAIGNYY and CDR2 EKD. CDR3 length: 15 residues. V dropped 0 bases and J dropped 2; count of bases not matched to a gene: 3.

V is TRDV3 and J is TRDJ2; D may be TRDD3 (6 bases). Since TCRdb gives no J gene, matching the DNA to germline was used here to assign it. Germline CDR1 TVYSNPD, CDR2 GDNSRS (reference sequence). This CDR3 spans 15 amino acids. Trimming left V 3 bases short and J 3 bases short, with 17 bases between. The CDR3 region is CALRLWGSMTAQLFF. The CDR3 bases are TGTGCCTTGCGTCTCTGGGGATCAATGACAGCACAACTCTTCTTT. The whole variable domain, remainder taken from reference TRDV3 and TRDJ2, is CDKVTQSSPDQTVASGSEVVLLCTYDTVYSNPDLFWYRIRPDYSFQFVFYGDNSRSEGADFTQGRFSVKHILTQKAFHLVISPVRTEDSATYYCALRLWGSMTAQLFFGKGTQLIVEP.

This clone was seen a handful of times. The chain is built from TRDV1 and TRDJ1; D call uncertain. V gave up 4 bases and J gave up 0 bases, with 9 bases separating them. Germline assignment: CDR1 TSWWSYY and CDR2 QGS. The CDR3 consists of 14 residues. The CDR3: CALGGPQNTDKLIF. DNA of the CDR3: TGTGCTCTTGGGGGGCCGCAGAACACCGATAAACTCATCTTT.

The J gene is TRDJ1, the V gene TRDV2; 10 bases align to TRDD3. Trimming at V came to 5 bases and at J to 0 bases, leaving 8 bases not matched to a gene. The CDR3 spans 16 residues. CDR1 and CDR2 from the germline V gene are GEAIGNYY and EKD. The CDR3 region is CACVPLGDLDTDKLIF. CDR3 nucleotides: TGTGCCTGTGTTCCACTGGGGGATCTAGACACCGATAAACTCATCTTT.

In its sample, this clone was seen once. As DNA, the CDR3 is TGTGCCTGTGACCCCTACTACTGGGGGATACCCGCTTTGACAGCACAACTCTTCTTT. As protein: CACDPYYWGIPALTAQLFF. The chain has TRDV2 and TRDJ2; 12 bases line up with TRDD3. TCRdb records no J gene; here it was assigned by comparing the DNA to germline. The CDR3 loop spans 19 amino acids. Unmatched junction bases numbered 10, after V lost 3 bases and J lost 0 bases. CDR1 and CDR2 from the germline V gene are GEAIGNYY and EKD.

This clone was found a few times. V is TRDV2 and J is TRDJ3, with 9 bases that match TRDD3. This CDR3 has 20 amino acids. V shed 0 bases and J 0 bases; nucleotides not matched to a gene: 8. Germline CDR1 GEAIGNYY, CDR2 EKD. DNA of the CDR3: TGTGCCTGTGACACCGTAGCTGGGGGATCCAGCTCCTGGGACACCCGACAGATGTTTTTC. Translated: CACDTVAGGSSSWDTRQMFF.

V usage is TRDV2 and J usage is TRDJ1; 9 bases are shared with TRDD3. The CDR3 contains 15 residues. Germline V CDR1 and CDR2: GEAIGNYY, EKD. V dropped 3 bases and J dropped 0; count of bases not matched to a gene: 4. The CDR3: CACDVLGENTDKLIF. CDR3 nucleotide sequence: TGTGCCTGTGACGTACTGGGGGAAAACACCGATAAACTCATCTTT.

The rearrangement links TRDV2 to TRDJ1, with 8 bases lining up with TRDD2. Trimming cost V 0 bases and J 8 bases; bases outside gene matches: 19. CDR1 and CDR2 (germline): GEAIGNYY, EKD. The CDR3 loop spans 18 amino acids. CDR3 in DNA: TGTGCCTGTGACACCTTGAACCTTCCTAAGAGGGGCAGCCGAAAACTCATCTTT. This encodes CACDTLNLPKRGSRKLIF.

A few counts support this clone. The chain carries TRDV2 and TRDJ1; 10 nucleotides line up with TRDD3. J was trimmed by 4 bases and V by 2 bases; bases with no gene match: 6. The germline CDR1 and CDR2 sequences are GEAIGNYY and EKD. This CDR3 region has 15 residues. The CDR3 is CACDSLGDRVDKLIF. CDR3 DNA sequence: TGTGCCTGTGACAGCCTGGGGGATAGGGTCGATAAACTCATCTTT.

This clone was counted only a few times. The genes are TRDV2 and TRDJ1, with 10 bases that match TRDD3. CDR1 and CDR2 (germline): GEAIGNYY, EKD. The ends lost 3 bases at V and 8 bases at J; junction bases unmatched: 11. The CDR3 is 15 amino acids. The CDR3 nucleotides read TGTGCCTGTGACGAGGTGGGGGATACAGGCGGCAAACTCATCTTT. Translated: CACDEVGDTGGKLIF.

The chain has TRDV2 and TRDJ1, with D tentatively TRDD3 (6 bases). The CDR3 loop spans 14 amino acids. Trimming cost V 6 bases and J 0 bases, with 13 bases left between them. The germline V gene encodes CDR1 GEAIGNYY and CDR2 EKD. The CDR3 is CACLLLGNTDKLIF. The CDR3 DNA follows: TGTGCCTGTTTACTGCTGGGGAACACCGATAAACTCATCTTT.

This clone showed up just a few times. Other nucleotide sequences in the sample specify the same CDR3. The chain recombines TRDV2 with TRDJ1, with 10 bases aligning to TRDD3. V trimming: 4 bases; J trimming: 2 bases; junction bases outside the gene matches: 6. CDR1 and CDR2 from the germline V gene are GEAIGNYY and EKD. The CDR3 loop spans 15 amino acids. For the CDR3, the DNA is TGTGCCTGTGATCCTTTACTGGGGGATACCGATAAACTCATCTTT. Encoded protein: CACDPLLGDTDKLIF.

This clone was detected a few times. CDR3 bases: TGTGCCTGTGACCCCTTGGGGGAGGTGGGGGATACGAGGAGCGCTTTGACAGCACAACTCTTCTTT. The encoded protein is CACDPLGEVGDTRSALTAQLFF. V and J are TRDV2 and TRDJ2; 11 positions match TRDD3. V was pared by 3 bases and J by 0 bases, with 20 bases of the junction left unmatched. The CDR3 covers 22 residues. The germline CDR1 and CDR2 sequences are GEAIGNYY and EKD.

This clone came up a few times. The chain uses TRDV2 and TRDJ1, with 12 bases matching TRDD3. CDR1 and CDR2 (germline): GEAIGNYY, EKD. Trimming took 0 bases from V and 1 from J; bases not matched to a gene: 14. This CDR3 is built from 20 residues. The CDR3 region has the DNA TGTGCCTGTGACACCGTTCGTCTGGGGGATACGTACCCGGGCACCGATAAACTCATCTTT. It translates to CACDTVRLGDTYPGTDKLIF.

The V gene is TRDV2, the J gene TRDJ1; TRDD3 matches 9 bases. Germline CDR1 GEAIGNYY, CDR2 EKD. The ends lost 2 bases at V and 1 base at J; junction bases unmatched: 7. This CDR3 has 16 amino acids. In nucleotides, the CDR3 is TGTGCCTGTGACATGGTGGGGGATAGAAGCACCGATAAACTCATCTTT. Translation: CACDMVGDRSTDKLIF.

This clone was counted only a few times. The chain is built from TRDV2 and TRDJ2; the match to TRDD3 covers 10 bases. The CDR3 contains 20 residues. Trimming took 0 bases from V and 0 from J; bases not matched to a gene: 12. Germline assignment: CDR1 GEAIGNYY and CDR2 EKD. The CDR3 sequence: CACDTVGTGGSKALTAQLFF. CDR3 DNA: TGTGCCTGTGACACCGTAGGGACTGGGGGATCCAAAGCTTTGACAGCACAACTCTTCTTT.

The rearrangement links TRDV2 to TRDJ1, with no clear D. The germline V gene has CDR1 GEAIGNYY and CDR2 EKD. This CDR3 is built from 15 residues. V was trimmed by 0 bases and J by 3 bases, leaving 13 bases between them. The CDR3 reads CACDTLYPVSDKLIF. The DNA of the CDR3 is TGTGCCTGTGACACCCTGTACCCTGTGTCCGATAAACTCATCTTT.

This clone was counted only a few times. The chain has TRDV2 and TRDJ1; TRDD3 might be the D (6 bases). The CDR3 totals 14 residues. Germline V gives CDR1 GEAIGNYY, CDR2 EKD. V was shortened by 3 bases and J by 5 bases, with 15 bases between the two germline ends. The CDR3 loop reads CACDPIGDQDKLIF. The CDR3 nucleotides read TGTGCCTGTGACCCGATAGGGGATCAGGATAAACTCATCTTT.

The CDR3 region has the DNA TGTGCCTGTGACACACTGATGGGGGATACGCGAAAAGGGGAGTTGGACGATAAACTCATCTTT. This codes for CACDTLMGDTRKGELDDKLIF. The chain links TRDV2 to TRDJ1, with TRDD3 matching 11 bases. CDR3 length equals 21 residues. Germline-derived CDR1 and CDR2 are GEAIGNYY and EKD. Unmatched junction bases numbered 22, after V lost 1 base and J lost 4 bases.

This clone has only a few counts. The rearrangement uses TRDV2 and TRDJ3; 10 bases map to TRDD3. After removal of 0 bases from V and 0 bases from J, the junction contained 10 bases not matched to a gene. From germline, CDR1 is GEAIGNYY and CDR2 EKD. This CDR3 has 21 amino acids. The CDR3 nucleotides read TGTGCCTGTGACACCGTGGGGGACTGGGGGATGAGCTCCTGGGACACCCGACAGATGTTTTTC. Its protein is CACDTVGDWGMSSWDTRQMFF.

This clone was counted between two and nine times. The rearrangement links TRDV2 to TRDJ1; 13 bases fit TRDD3. The CDR3 runs 18 residues. V lost 3 bases and J lost 4; bases outside the gene matches: 13. Germline CDR1 GEAIGNYY, CDR2 EKD. The CDR3 loop is CACDRLVLGDTRGDKLIF. The CDR3 nucleotides read TGTGCCTGTGACCGCCTCGTACTGGGGGATACGAGGGGCGATAAACTCATCTTT.

CDR3 in DNA: TGTGCCTGTGACACCCCTGGGGGCTTAAGCTCCTGGGACACCCGACAGATGTTTTTC. Its protein is CACDTPGGLSSWDTRQMFF. The chain links TRDV2 to TRDJ3; 7 nucleotides agree with TRDD3. Germline V gives CDR1 GEAIGNYY, CDR2 EKD. V gave up 0 bases and J gave up 0 bases; unmatched junction bases: 7. The CDR3 loop spans 19 amino acids.

This clone qualifies as medium-sized. The CDR3 loop is CACDTLSKIRPDKLIF. CDR3 in DNA: TGTGCCTGTGACACGCTAAGTAAGATACGCCCCGATAAACTCATCTTT. This chain uses TRDV2 with TRDJ1; D might be TRDD3 (6 bases). The V end lost 1 base, the J end lost 3 bases, and 17 bases lay between the germline ends. Germline V gene lookup returns CDR1 GEAIGNYY and CDR2 EKD. The length of the CDR3 is 16 residues.

This clone came up a few times. The V call is TRDV1, the J call TRDJ1; the D gene is possibly TRDD2 (8 bases). The V and J ends lost 5 bases and 0 bases respectively, with 25 bases between them. CDR1 is TSWWSYY, CDR2 QGS, per germline. The CDR3 spans 19 residues. CDR3 sequence (DNA): TGTGCTCTTGGGAACTTCCTACGAGAGGGATACAGGTACACCGATAAACTCATCTTT. Translating gives CALGNFLREGYRYTDKLIF.

The V gene remains uncalled, whereas the J gene is TRDJ1; the table's D call, TRDD3, was not checked against the DNA. The CDR3 is 24 amino acids. In DNA form, the CDR3 reads TGTGCCTGTGACACCGTACTATCCCAAAAGGCGCGTACTGGGGGAGCCCGGTACACCGATAAACTCATCTTT. Its translation: CACDTVLSQKARTGGARYTDKLIF.